The entry that follows covers one T cell receptor beta chain sequence. This clone was detected once. Its antigen remains undetermined. No base-level quality is on record; no much larger clone is a single base apart. The sample originates from a study of shared clonotypes between healthy human individuals (dated by TCRdb to between 2020 and 2021). The study in broad terms: The cohort comprised a couple of women and three men aged 18 to 49 years. For each donor, CD4 naive and CD4 memory were each run on three plates, CD8 naive on two plates, and CD8 memory on one plate. To estimate repertoire size and how much clonotypes are shared between individuals, the study performed deep sequencing of blood TCR repertoires from a handful of healthy adults. To increase sequencing depth and limit assay-specific biases, different laboratories used diverse techniques to prepare libraries and sequence TCR repertoires. Between about 0.85 and 8.9 billion PBMCs per donor were obtained by leukapheresis.

Using the deep immunoSEQ assay, multiplex PCR amplified TCR CDR3 regions from genomic DNA. For each cell subset, the extracted genomic DNA was distributed evenly across all wells of several immunoSEQ 96-well plates, and each plate served as one replicate. Each replicate PCR for sorted subsets received about 220 ng genomic DNA, equal to roughly 30,000 T cell genomes. Purified libraries were measured with a Qubit 3.0 fluorometer, size-checked on a Bioanalyzer 2100, and measured again with the KAPA Library Quantification kit. A separate single-read 150-cycle Illumina NextSeq 550 flow cell was used to sequence each immunoSEQ 96-well plate. In the paper's pipeline: Because the immunoSEQ output held only junctional sequences and lacked quality scores, the filtering could not match the filtering applied to full-length reads. To assign V/J genes and CDR3, sequences were annotated using PyIR, a Python wrapper for IgBLAST v1.9, with IMGT germline references. Any read was removed if the V/J assignment was weak (E-value above 1e-6), the CDR3 was missing, or the read contained stop codons, out-of-frame junctions, or ambiguous translated residues. V3J clonotypes were defined as sequences sharing the same inferred V gene, J gene, and CDR3 amino acid sequence. The percentage overlap between two repertoires was calculated by dividing the number of shared unique clonotypes by the size of the smaller repertoire. RTK rarefaction, the Chao1 estimator, and Recon v2.1 estimates of unobserved clonotypes were used to assess repertoire richness. Generation probabilities were computed with OLGA for all TCRbeta clonotypes obtained by the gDNA method from several donors. Held by TCRdb, this immuneACCESS table contains in-frame sequences only and omits some clones. Under half of the omission traces to an unresolved V gene where checked; the cause of the rest is unknown. Clonal size and the V and J genes are those of that table, whereas D and trimming came from the DNA. The sample table contains a few million clones; only one count was recorded for around 95% of them. The leading ten clones occupy about 1.7% of the sample.

CD8 naive samples were obtained by positive selection for CCR7 among CD45RO-negative cells, yielding a CD45RA+CCR7+ population from which TemRA cells were excluded. The donors were healthy, HIV-negative adults with no recently reported acute infections or vaccinations. Every donor was a Caucasian adult living in Nashville, Tennessee, USA. Blood was obtained by leukapheresis, after which PBMCs were separated by Ficoll-Histopaque density gradient centrifugation and cryopreserved in liquid nitrogen vapor phase. Analytical flow cytometry was used to check the purity and quantity of each magnetically sorted T cell population. Genomic DNA was isolated from every sorted fraction and measured by UV absorbance on a Nanodrop 2000c. Taken from cysteine to phenylalanine, the CDR3 has 19 residues. Left in the record is the CDR3 DNA by itself, 57 bases read in frame from the first base. The trim is 0 bases for V and 2 bases for J, with a gap of 20 bases between the germline ends. CDR1 and CDR2, per the germline V gene, are LGHNA and YSLEER.

Points the paper makes about the study in general: Even with the large sequencing depth, rarefaction of the sorted-subset datasets indicated that sequencing was incomplete. Naive subsets generally had larger estimated clonotype richness than memory subsets did. Around 5% of naive CD4, 3.5% of naive CD8, 2% to 2.5% of memory CD4, and 0.4% of memory CD8 clonotypes were shared across four donors. The genetic and exposure-history diversity represented was limited by the small number of donors. Higher generation probabilities were observed for clonotypes shared by all four sorted-subset donors than for non-shared clonotypes. Pairwise subsampling led to the expectation that sequencing depth would affect the degree of clonotype sharing among donors. Only blood was sampled, and tissue TCR repertoires likely differ from those in blood.

The TCR was taken from a man aged 18 to 35 in good health. Some clones in this sample may be carry-over from other donors' samples. The sequenced material came from naive CD8+ T cells from PBMCs. Per the publication, the cell subset or site label means: CD45RA+CCR7+. The chain is assembled from TRBV4-3 and TRBJ1-5; the best D guess is TRBD1, with 6 bases matching. CDR3 protein: CASSQEFLGGGGGNQPQHF. The nucleotide sequence is TGCGCCAGCAGCCAAGAATTTCTCGGCGGGGGCGGGGGCAATCAGCCCCAGCATTTT.